The following is a T cell receptor beta chain sequence with its context. The sample is drawn from a study of blood T cell repertoires in COVID-19. Data came from immunoSEQ multiplex PCR; TCRdb stores just in-frame clones and leaves some out. The sample includes roughly 140,000 clones, around four fifths of them seen just once. Germline V gene sequence: CDR1 MGHRA, CDR2 YSYEKL. Trimming shortened V by 4 bases and J by 0 bases, and 9 bases separated the two germline ends. This CDR3 contains 15 residues. The rearrangement joins TRBV4-1 to TRBJ2-2, with a weak D call TRBD2 (6 bases). The origin of this receptor is a middle-aged woman with active or convalescent COVID-19. The source material was peripheral blood. This CDR3 is CASSPAGSNTGELFF. The CDR3 region has the DNA TGCGCCAGCAGCCCGGCGGGGTCGAACACCGGGGAGCTGTTTTTT.